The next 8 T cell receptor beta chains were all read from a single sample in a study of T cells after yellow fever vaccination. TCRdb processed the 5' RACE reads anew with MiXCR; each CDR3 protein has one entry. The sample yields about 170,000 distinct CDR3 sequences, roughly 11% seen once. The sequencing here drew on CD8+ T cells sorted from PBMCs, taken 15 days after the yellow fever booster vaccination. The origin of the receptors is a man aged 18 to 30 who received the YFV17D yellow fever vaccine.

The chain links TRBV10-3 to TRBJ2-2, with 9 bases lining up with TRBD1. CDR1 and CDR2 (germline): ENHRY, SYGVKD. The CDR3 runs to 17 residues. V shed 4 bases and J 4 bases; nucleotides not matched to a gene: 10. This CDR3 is CAISVFDRGWSTGELFF. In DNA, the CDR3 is TGTGCCATCAGTGTGTTCGACAGGGGGTGGTCCACCGGGGAGCTGTTTTTT.

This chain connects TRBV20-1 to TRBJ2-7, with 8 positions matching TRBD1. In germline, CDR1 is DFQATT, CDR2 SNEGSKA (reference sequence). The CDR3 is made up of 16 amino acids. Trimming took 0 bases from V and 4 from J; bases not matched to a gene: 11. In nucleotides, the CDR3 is TGCAGTGCTAGAGATAGCTCGGGACAGGATAGATACGAGCAGTACTTC. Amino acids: CSARDSSGQDRYEQYF.

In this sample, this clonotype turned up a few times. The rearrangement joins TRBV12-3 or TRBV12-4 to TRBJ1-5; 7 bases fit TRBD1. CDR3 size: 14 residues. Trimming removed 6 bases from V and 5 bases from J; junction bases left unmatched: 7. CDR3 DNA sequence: TGTGCCAGCAGAAATCAGGGGGTGCATCAGCCCCAGCATTTT. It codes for CASRNQGVHQPQHF.

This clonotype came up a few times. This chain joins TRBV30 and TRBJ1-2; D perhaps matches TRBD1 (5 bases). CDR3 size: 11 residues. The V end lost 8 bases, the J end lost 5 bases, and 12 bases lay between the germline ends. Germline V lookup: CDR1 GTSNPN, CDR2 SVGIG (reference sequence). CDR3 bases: TGTGCCGGACGGGGCGGGTATGGCTACACCTTC. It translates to CAGRGGYGYTF.

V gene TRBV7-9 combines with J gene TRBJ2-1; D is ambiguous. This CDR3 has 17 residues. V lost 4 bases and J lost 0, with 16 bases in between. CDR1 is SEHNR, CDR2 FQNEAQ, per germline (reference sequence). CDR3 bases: TGTGCCAGCAGCTCCTCCATCGACCCGAGCTCCTACAATGAGCAGTTCTTC. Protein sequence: CASSSSIDPSSYNEQFF. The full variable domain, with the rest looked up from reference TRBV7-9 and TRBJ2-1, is DTGVSQNPRHKITKRGQNVTFRCDPISEHNRLYWYRQTLGQGPEFLTYFQNEAQLEKSRLLSDRFSAERPKGSFSTLEIQRTEQGDSAMYLCASSSSIDPSSYNEQFFGPGTRLTVL.

CDR3 loop: CASSEAYSGGYEQYF. The CDR3 region has the DNA TGTGCCAGCAGTGAAGCGTACAGCGGGGGGTACGAGCAGTACTTC. The chain employs TRBV2 and TRBJ2-7, with 9 positions matching TRBD2. The CDR3 runs to 15 residues. The germline CDR1 and CDR2 sequences are SNHLY and FYNNEI. With V trimmed by 0 bases and J by 4 bases, 4 bases remained unmatched. Looking up the rest from reference TRBV2 and TRBJ2-7 gives the full variable domain: EPEVTQTPSHQVTQMGQEVILRCVPISNHLYFYWYRQILGQKVEFLVSFYNNEISEKSEIFDDQFSVERPDGSNFTLKIRSTKLEDSAMYFCASSEAYSGGYEQYFGPGTRLTVT.

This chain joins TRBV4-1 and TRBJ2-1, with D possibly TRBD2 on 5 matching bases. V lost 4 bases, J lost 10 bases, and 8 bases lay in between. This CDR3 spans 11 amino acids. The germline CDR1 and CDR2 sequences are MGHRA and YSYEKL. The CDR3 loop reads CASSRGKEQFF. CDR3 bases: TGCGCCAGCAGCCGAGGGAAAGAGCAGTTCTTC.

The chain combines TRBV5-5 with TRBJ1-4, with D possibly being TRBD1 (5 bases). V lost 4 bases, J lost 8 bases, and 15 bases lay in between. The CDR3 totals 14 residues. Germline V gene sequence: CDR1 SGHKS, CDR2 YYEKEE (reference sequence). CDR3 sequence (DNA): TGTGCCAGCAGCCTCCGGGACTCTTACGAAAAACTGTTTTTT. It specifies CASSLRDSYEKLFF.